This T cell receptor (beta chain) was identified in a study of T cell responses to AZD1222 COVID-19 vaccine. General observations from the study: The number of AZD1222 recipients seropositive at baseline was only 5 to 7. Compared with day 0, the breadth and depth of the Spike-specific TCR repertoire rose significantly after two doses of AZD1222. All repertoire sampling was performed exclusively after the peak T cell response.

The CDR3 extends over 18 amino acids. CDR1 and CDR2 (germline): MNHNS, SASEGT. Trimming cost V 4 bases and J 1 base, with 19 bases left between them. The repertoire was sequenced with immunoSEQ multiplex PCR; TCRdb's copy has only in-frame clones and lacks some. Of about 150,000 clones in the sample, around 90% were seen once. By sample share, this clone is medium-sized (0.01 to 0.1%). Its antigen is as yet unknown. The sample here was peripheral blood, taken 28 days after the second AZD1222 dose. The TCR sequence derives from an adult who received the AZD1222 COVID-19 vaccine. The chain links TRBV6-1 to TRBJ2-2; tentatively, D is TRBD1 (7 bases). The CDR3 spells CASSASPQGDLNTGELFF. The CDR3 DNA is TGTGCCAGCAGTGCGTCGCCCCAGGGGGACTTGAACACCGGGGAGCTGTTTTTT.